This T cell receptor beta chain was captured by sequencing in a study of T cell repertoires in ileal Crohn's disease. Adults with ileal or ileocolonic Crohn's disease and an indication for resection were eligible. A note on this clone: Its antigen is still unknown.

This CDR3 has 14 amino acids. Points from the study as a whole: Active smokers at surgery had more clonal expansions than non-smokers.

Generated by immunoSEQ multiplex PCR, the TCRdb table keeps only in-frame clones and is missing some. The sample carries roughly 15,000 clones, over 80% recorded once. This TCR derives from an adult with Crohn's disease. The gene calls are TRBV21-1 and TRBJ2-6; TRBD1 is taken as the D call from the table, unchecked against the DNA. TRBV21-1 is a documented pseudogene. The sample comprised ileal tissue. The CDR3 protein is CARSTGSGANVLTF. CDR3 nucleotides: TGTGCCAGGTCAACAGGGTCTGGGGCCAACGTCCTGACTTTC.